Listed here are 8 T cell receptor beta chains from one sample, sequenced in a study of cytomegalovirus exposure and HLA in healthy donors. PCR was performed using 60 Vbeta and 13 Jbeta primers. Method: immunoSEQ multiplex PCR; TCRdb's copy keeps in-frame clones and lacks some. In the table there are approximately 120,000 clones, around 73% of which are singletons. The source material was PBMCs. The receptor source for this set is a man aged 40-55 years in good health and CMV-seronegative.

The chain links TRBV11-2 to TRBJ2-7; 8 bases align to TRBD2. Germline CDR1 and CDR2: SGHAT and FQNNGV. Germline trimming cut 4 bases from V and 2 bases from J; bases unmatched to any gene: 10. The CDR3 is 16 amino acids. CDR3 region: CASSSPKSAGAYEQYF. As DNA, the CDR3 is TGTGCCAGCAGCTCCCCCAAGTCAGCGGGGGCCTACGAGCAGTACTTC. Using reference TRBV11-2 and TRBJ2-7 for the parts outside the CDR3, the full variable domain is EAGVAQSPRYKIIEKRQSVAFWCNPISGHATLYWYQQILGQGPKLLIQFQNNGVVDDSQLPKDRFSAERLKGVDSTLKIQPAKLEDSAVYLCASSSPKSAGAYEQYFGPGTRLTVT.

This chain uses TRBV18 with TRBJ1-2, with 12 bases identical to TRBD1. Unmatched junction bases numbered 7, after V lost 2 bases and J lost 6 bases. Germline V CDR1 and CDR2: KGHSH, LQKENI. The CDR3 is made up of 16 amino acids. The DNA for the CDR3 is TGTGCCAGCTCACCATTGGGACAGGGGGCGACGAATGGCTACACCTTC. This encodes CASSPLGQGATNGYTF. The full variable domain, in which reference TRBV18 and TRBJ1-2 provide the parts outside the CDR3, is NAGVMQNPRHLVRRRGQEARLRCSPMKGHSHVYWYRQLPEEGLKFMVYLQKENIIDESGMPKERFSAEFPKEGPSILRIQQVVRGDSAAYFCASSPLGQGATNGYTFGSGTRLTVV.

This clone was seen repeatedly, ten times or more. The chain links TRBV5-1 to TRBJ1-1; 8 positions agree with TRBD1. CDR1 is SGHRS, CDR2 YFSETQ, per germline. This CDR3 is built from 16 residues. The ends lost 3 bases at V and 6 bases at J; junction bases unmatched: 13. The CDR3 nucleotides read TGCGCCAGCAGCTCGGACGGTTACGGACAGGGTGCTGAAGCTTTCTTT. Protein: CASSSDGYGQGAEAFF.

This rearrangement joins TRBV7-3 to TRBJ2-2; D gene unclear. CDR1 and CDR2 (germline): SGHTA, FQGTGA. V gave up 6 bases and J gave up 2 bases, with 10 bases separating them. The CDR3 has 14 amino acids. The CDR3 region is CASRGDSNTGELFF. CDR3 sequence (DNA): TGTGCCAGCAGGGGTGACTCCAACACCGGGGAGCTGTTTTTT.

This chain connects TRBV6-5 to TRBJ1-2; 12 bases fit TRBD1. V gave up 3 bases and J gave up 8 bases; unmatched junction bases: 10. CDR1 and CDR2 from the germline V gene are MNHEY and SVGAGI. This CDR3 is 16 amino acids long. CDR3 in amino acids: CASSYGTGGMGKGYTF. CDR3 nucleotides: TGTGCCAGCAGTTATGGGACAGGGGGCATGGGGAAGGGCTACACCTTC.

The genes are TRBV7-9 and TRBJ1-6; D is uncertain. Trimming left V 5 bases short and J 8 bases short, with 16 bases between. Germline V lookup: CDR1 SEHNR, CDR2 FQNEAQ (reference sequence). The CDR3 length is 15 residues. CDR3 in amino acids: CASSPEWGDDSPLHF. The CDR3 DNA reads TGTGCCAGCAGCCCCGAGTGGGGAGATGATTCACCCCTCCACTTT.

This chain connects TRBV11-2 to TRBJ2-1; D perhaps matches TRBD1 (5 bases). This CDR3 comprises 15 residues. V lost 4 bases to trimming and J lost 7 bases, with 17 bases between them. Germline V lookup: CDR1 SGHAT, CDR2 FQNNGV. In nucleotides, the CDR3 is TGTGCCAGCAGCTGGGGTAGGCTCCAGGGTAATGAGCAGTTCTTC. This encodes CASSWGRLQGNEQFF.

CDR3 sequence: CASSRGLAVTANTGELFF. CDR3 DNA sequence: TGTGCCAGCAGCCGAGGACTAGCGGTGACCGCGAACACCGGGGAGCTGTTTTTT. The J gene is TRBJ2-2, the V gene TRBV9; 10 positions agree with TRBD2. The CDR3 is made up of 18 amino acids. Germline V gene sequence: CDR1 SGDLS, CDR2 YYNGEE. V shed 4 bases and J 0 bases; nucleotides not matched to a gene: 9.